This T cell receptor (beta chain) came from a study of T-cell reconstitution after alpha-beta-depleted transplantation in children. Study-wide results and limits: Day-60 TCRbeta diversity that was high in some patients was derived from surviving recipient T cells and thymic progenitors. At one year after transplant, newly produced T cells mostly accounted for T-cell counts and diversity.

Germline CDR1 SGHRS, CDR2 YFSETQ. The CDR3 runs to 14 residues. The ends lost 4 bases at V and 6 bases at J; junction bases unmatched: 5. Unique molecular identifiers were incorporated when the TCRbeta library was constructed. MiXCR was run by TCRdb on the PCR reads, yielding one entry per CDR3 protein. The table records roughly 570,000 distinct CDR3 sequences, more than 20% of them present only once. This clonotype appeared a few times. What it recognizes is unknown. The starting material was PBMCs, obtained before TCRalphabeta/CD19-depleted stem cell transplant. V is TRBV5-1 and J is TRBJ1-1, with 11 bases that match TRBD1. This receptor was identified in a boy less than two years old with Wiskott-Aldrich syndrome, due to receive a stem cell transplant. In DNA, the CDR3 is TGCGCCAGCAGCCTCCTGGGACAGGGGGCTGAAGCTTTCTTT. Its protein product is CASSLLGQGAEAFF.